These T cell receptor beta chains were read from a single sample in a study of OX40 agonist ivuxolimab in advanced cancers. TCRdb's copy holds only in-frame clones and misses some; the assay was immunoSEQ multiplex PCR. The sample shows roughly 60,000 clones, about 89% of them seen only once. The sample in question was CD4+ or CD8+ T cells sorted from blood, obtained in a trial of the OX40 agonist ivuxolimab. The receptor set was obtained from an adult with an advanced solid tumor such as melanoma, head and neck, liver or kidney cancer. CDR3s include the opening cysteine and the closing phenylalanine or tryptophan. A D gene is named only where the DNA matches it firmly. Clone size is stated in some rows and not others, as once, few, many or a class when expanded.

TRBJ1-1 - - TRBV5-1 TGCGCCAGCAGCTTGGCCAGGACAGTCATGAACACTGAAGCTTTCTTT CASSLARTVMNTEAFF
TRBJ2-7 - - TRBV7-2 TGTGCCAGCACCTCCACAGGGCGAGGCGAGCAGTACTTC CASTSTGRGEQYF
TRBJ1-1 - - TRBV30 TGTGCCTGGGGGGCAGGAAACACTGAAGCTTTCTTT CAWGAGNTEAFF
TRBJ2-2 - - TRBV9 TGTGCCAGCAGCGTAGATCCGGGGCGCGACACCGGGGAGCTGTTTTTT CASSVDPGRDTGELFF
TRBJ1-1 - - TRBV7-9 TGTGCCAGCAGCTTAGGAGTATTAGGGCGCACTGAAGCTTTCTTT CASSLGVLGRTEAFF
TRBJ2-5 - - TRBV28 TGTGCCAGCAGTCTAGGGGGAGCGGGACACCAAGAGACCCAGTACTTC CASSLGGAGHQETQYF
TRBJ2-5 once - TRBV7-2 TGTGCCAGCAGCCCCGTATTCCGAGAGACCCAGTACTTC CASSPVFRETQYF
TRBJ2-3 - TRBD2 TRBV10-2 TGCGCCAGCAGTCCTAGCGGGGTCACAGATACGCAGTATTTT CASSPSGVTDTQYF
TRBJ2-5 - TRBD1 TRBV10-2 TGCGCCAGCAGAGGACAGGGGGCGCTGGAGACCCAGTACTTC CASRGQGALETQYF
TRBJ2-7 once TRBD2 TRBV27 TGTGCCAGCAGTCCATACCTCCTTAGCGGGAGGGCACACGAGCAGTACTTC CASSPYLLSGRAHEQYF
TRBJ2-6 - TRBD1 TRBV5-6 TGTGCCAGCAGCTTATCCGGGACAGGGTACGGGGCCAACGTCCTGACTTTC CASSLSGTGYGANVLTF
TRBJ2-1 - TRBD2 TRBV7-7 TGTGCTAGCAGCCCAGGTAGCGGGATATCCTACAATGAGCAGTTCTTC CASSPGSGISYNEQFF